The rows below give T cell receptor beta chains drawn from one sample of a study of Graves' ophthalmopathy and Graves' hyperthyroidism. TCRdb re-called the multiplex PCR reads through MiXCR, storing one row per CDR3 protein. The sample holds 900,000 to 1,200,000 distinct CDR3 sequences, about 40% seen once. The sequencing input was peripheral blood or thyroid tissue (not recorded which). The receptors come from an adult man with Graves' hyperthyroidism. Each CDR3 is given with its conserved first and last residue. The order of the fields is clone size, J gene, V gene, D gene, CDR3 protein, CDR3 DNA. The D gene is left open where the match is weak. Only part of the rows carry a size: once, few, many, or a class if the clone is expanded.

>many|TRBJ1-5|TRBV7-9|.
CASSLVGRGHNQPQHF
TGTGCCAGCAGCTTAGTGGGCAGGGGACACAATCAGCCCCAGCATTTT
>many|TRBJ1-6|TRBV11-2|.
CASSLTGILTSPLHF
TGTGCCAGCAGCTTAACCGGGATACTAACTTCACCCCTCCACTTT
>many|TRBJ1-2|TRBV7-9|TRBD1
CASSRDSRYTF
TGTGCCAGCAGCAGGGACAGTCGGTACACCTTC
>.|TRBJ2-7|TRBV12-3/TRBV12-4|TRBD1
CASRGQEDYEQYF
TGTGCCAGCAGGGGACAGGAGGACTACGAGCAGTACTTC
>many|TRBJ2-2|TRBV24-1|.
CATRSVMGDTGELFF
TGTGCCACCAGGTCCGTAATGGGGGACACCGGGGAGCTGTTTTTT
>.|TRBJ1-1|TRBV5-1|.
CASRSDGNTEAFF
TGCGCCAGCAGGTCGGACGGGAACACTGAAGCTTTCTTT
>.|TRBJ1-5|TRBV20-1|TRBD1
CSAIAGQGNQPQHF
TGCAGTGCCATTGCGGGACAGGGCAATCAGCCCCAGCATTTT
>many|TRBJ2-5|TRBV29-1|.
CSVQQETQYF
TGCAGCGTGCAACAAGAGACCCAGTACTTC
>many|TRBJ1-5|TRBV24-1|.
CATSETPGQPQHF
TGTGCCACCAGTGAAACTCCGGGACAGCCCCAGCATTTT
>few|TRBJ2-7|TRBV20-1|TRBD2
CSTLSSGRGEQYF
TGCAGTACCCTGAGCAGCGGGAGGGGGGAGCAGTACTTC
>many|TRBJ1-1|TRBV29-1|TRBD1
CSVGTGVEAFF
TGCAGCGTTGGAACAGGGGTTGAAGCTTTCTTT
>many|TRBJ1-1|TRBV11-2|.
CASSGGSSMNTEAFF
TGTGCCAGCAGCGGTGGGAGTAGCATGAACACTGAAGCTTTCTTT
>many|TRBJ1-5|TRBV12-3/TRBV12-4|TRBD1
CASKYRGSNQPQHF
TGTGCCAGCAAGTACAGGGGTAGCAATCAGCCCCAGCATTTT
>few|TRBJ2-7|TRBV7-6|.
CASSSSQGKYEQYF
TGTGCCAGCAGCTCCTCGCAGGGAAAATACGAGCAGTACTTC
>few|TRBJ1-5|TRBV19|.
CASSNPSRGGAGWIRQPQHF
TGTGCCAGTAGTAACCCCTCCAGGGGAGGGGCGGGTTGGATTCGTCAGCCCCAGCATTTT
>few|TRBJ1-3|TRBV9|.
CASSQTTLISGNTIYF
TGTGCCAGCAGCCAAACCACACTTATCTCTGGAAACACCATATATTTT
>few|TRBJ2-5|TRBV7-9|.
CASKVVGRETQYF
TGTGCCAGCAAAGTAGTGGGACGGGAGACCCAGTACTTC
>.|TRBJ1-3|TRBV6-5|TRBD1
CASSYGQGLSGNTIYF
TGTGCCAGCAGTTATGGACAGGGGTTATCTGGAAACACCATATATTTT
>many|TRBJ2-7|TRBV19|TRBD2
CASGEGLAAEQYF
TGTGCCAGCGGCGAGGGACTAGCGGCCGAGCAGTACTTC
>.|TRBJ1-3|TRBV7-9|TRBD1
CASTGDRTASGNTIYF
TGTGCCAGCACCGGGGACAGGACCGCATCTGGAAACACCATATATTTT
>few|TRBJ1-2|TRBV6-5|.
CASRRGQTVYGYTF
TGTGCCAGCAGGCGAGGACAGACGGTCTATGGCTACACCTTC
>.|TRBJ2-5|TRBV7-2|.
CATSGPGGETQYF
TGTGCCACCAGTGGACCAGGGGGGGAGACCCAGTACTTC
>many|TRBJ1-1|TRBV7-8|TRBD1
CASSLVDRANTEAFF
TGTGCCAGCAGCTTAGTAGACAGGGCGAACACTGAAGCTTTCTTT
>many|TRBJ1-2|TRBV5-8|TRBD1
CASSLPTGGVADYTF
TGTGCCAGCAGCCTCCCTACAGGGGGTGTAGCGGACTACACCTTC
>many|TRBJ2-5|TRBV24-1|.
CATGRGGGQETQYF
TGTGCCACCGGACGAGGTGGGGGTCAAGAGACCCAGTACTTC
>many|TRBJ1-4|TRBV7-9|TRBD1
CASSPWTGDEKLFF
TGTGCCAGCAGCCCTTGGACAGGGGATGAAAAACTGTTTTTT